The 9 T cell receptor beta chains given below trace back to one sample, sequenced in a study of beta chain features in type 1 diabetes. Findings and limits, study-wide: Type 1 diabetes patients showed a moderate but significant shortening of TCRB CDR3s in all four CD4+ subsets.

No cognate antigen is known for these TCRs. The study reverse transcribed the entire isolated RNA, so it sequenced expressed TCRB transcripts. Sequencing was performed with immunoSEQ multiplex PCR; in TCRdb, only in-frame clones are kept and a portion is missing. The sample contains roughly 260,000 clones, around 21% of which appear only once. Sequencing was carried out using naive CD4+ T cells from blood. These receptors came from a middle-aged woman with type 1 diabetes.

The chain couples TRBV29-1 to TRBJ2-1, with TRBD1 matching 12 bases. The CDR3 length is 14 residues. V gave up 7 bases and J gave up 8 bases; unmatched junction bases: 9. Germline lookup yields CDR1 SQVTM and CDR2 ANQGSEA. CDR3 in DNA: TGCAGCGCCCAAAAGGGACAGGGGGCATATGAGCAGTTCTTC. Its translation is CSAQKGQGAYEQFF.

CDR3 in amino acids: CAWSQDRRSYEQYF. The CDR3 DNA follows: TGTGCCTGGAGTCAGGACAGGAGATCCTACGAGCAGTACTTC. The chain uses TRBV30 and TRBJ2-7, with TRBD1 matching over 7 bases. CDR3 length: 14 amino acids. CDR1 and CDR2 (germline): GTSNPN, SVGIG (reference sequence). V was clipped by 2 bases and J by 1 base; unmatched bases: 5.

A few counts support this clone. Additional DNA sequences in this sample encode the identical CDR3. The chain links TRBV29-1 to TRBJ1-1, with 7 bases that match TRBD1. The CDR3 spans 13 residues. V lost 4 bases to trimming and J lost 4 bases; unmatched junction nucleotides: 6. The germline CDR1 and CDR2 sequences are SQVTM and ANQGSEA. The CDR3 sequence: CSVGRQGGTEAFF. CDR3 DNA sequence: TGCAGCGTTGGCCGACAGGGAGGCACTGAAGCTTTCTTT.

The chain combines TRBV7-9 with TRBJ2-1, with a tentative D call TRBD1 (5 bases). The CDR3 runs 14 residues. Germline V gene sequence: CDR1 SEHNR, CDR2 FQNEAQ (reference sequence). Trimming took off 3 bases at V and 10 bases at J, with 16 bases between the two ends. The CDR3 sequence is CASSFYQGLGEQFF. CDR3 nucleotides: TGTGCCAGCAGCTTCTATCAGGGCCTGGGGGAGCAGTTCTTC.

This clone occurred a few times. CDR3 nucleotides: TGTGCCAGCAGCTCGTGGACTAGCGGGGCTGAGACCCAGTACTTC. Its protein is CASSSWTSGAETQYF. The genes are TRBV7-6 and TRBJ2-5; 12 bases map to TRBD2. CDR3 length: 15 residues. Losses at the gene ends were 4 bases for V and 5 bases for J; bases not matched to a gene: 5. Germline V gene data show CDR1 as SGHVS and CDR2 as FNYEAQ.

The rearrangement links TRBV7-7 to TRBJ2-7, with D possibly being TRBD1 (5 bases). The CDR3 has 15 amino acids. Germline V gene data show CDR1 as SSHAT and CDR2 as FNYEAQ (reference sequence). Trimming left V 2 bases short and J 4 bases short, with 15 bases between. CDR3 sequence reads: CASSLNANPGYEQYF. The CDR3 DNA reads as TGTGCCAGCAGCTTAAATGCGAACCCAGGGTACGAGCAGTACTTC.

Only a few counts were recorded for this clone. The rearrangement uses TRBV30 and TRBJ1-1; D is possibly TRBD1 (6 bases). The ends were cut back, 3 bases at V and 10 bases at J, with 18 bases in the middle. Germline-derived CDR1 and CDR2 are GTSNPN and SVGIG (reference sequence). The CDR3 contains 13 residues. The CDR3 reads CAWSATGTFGAFF. The CDR3 coding sequence is TGTGCCTGGAGCGCCACCGGGACATTCGGAGCTTTCTTT.

V gene TRBV28 combines with J gene TRBJ2-7; TRBD1 matches 7 bases. The germline V gene encodes CDR1 MDHEN and CDR2 SYDVKM. The length of the CDR3 is 13 residues. The V gene end was trimmed by 11 bases and the J gene end by 0 bases; junction bases not matched to a gene: 7. The CDR3 nucleotides read TGTGCCGGACAGGCCTCAGGCTCCTACGAGCAGTACTTC. As protein: CAGQASGSYEQYF.

The table lists this clone with a few counts. This chain uses TRBV30 with TRBJ1-1, with 9 bases matching TRBD1. Per germline, CDR1 GTSNPN and CDR2 SVGIG (reference sequence). The CDR3 is made up of 14 amino acids. With V trimmed by 2 bases and J by 5 bases, 6 bases remained unmatched. CDR3 sequence: CAWSSGQGVTEAFF. In DNA form, the CDR3 reads TGTGCCTGGAGTTCGGGACAGGGTGTGACTGAAGCTTTCTTT.